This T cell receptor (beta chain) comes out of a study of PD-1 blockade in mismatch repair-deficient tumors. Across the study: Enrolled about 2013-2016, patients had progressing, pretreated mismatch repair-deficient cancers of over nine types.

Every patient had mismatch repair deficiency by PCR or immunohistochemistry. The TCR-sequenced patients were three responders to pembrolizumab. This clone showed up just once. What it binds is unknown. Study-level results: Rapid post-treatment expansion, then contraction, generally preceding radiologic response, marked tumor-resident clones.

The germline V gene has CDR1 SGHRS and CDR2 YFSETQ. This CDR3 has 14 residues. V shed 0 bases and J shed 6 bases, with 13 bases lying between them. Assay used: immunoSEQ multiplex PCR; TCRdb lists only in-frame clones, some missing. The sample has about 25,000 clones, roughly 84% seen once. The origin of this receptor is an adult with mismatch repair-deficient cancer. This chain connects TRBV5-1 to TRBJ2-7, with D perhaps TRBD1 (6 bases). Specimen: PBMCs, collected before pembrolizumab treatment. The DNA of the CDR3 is TGCGCCAGCAGCTTGGGGCAGGACAGATCCGAGCAGTACTTC. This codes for CASSLGQDRSEQYF.